This is a list of T cell receptor beta chains from one sample in a study of vaccination and CD4 T cells after COVID-19. For these receptors, no antigen is known. Each CDR3 protein gets one entry after TCRdb re-called the PCR reads with MiXCR. In the table there are around 18,000 distinct CDR3 sequences, about 45% of which are singletons. The sequencing used CD4+ T cells from blood, cultured in vitro, collected about 7 months after SARS-CoV-2 vaccination. Source of these receptors: a human donor who had recovered from COVID-19. Each CDR3 is given with its conserved first and last residue. A D gene is named only where the DNA matches it firmly. Not all rows give a size; the values are once, few, many and, for expanded clones, a class.

v_call	d_call	j_call	clone_size	cdr3_aa	cdr3_nt
TRBV6-5	TRBD2	TRBJ2-3	.	CASSWIAGYTDTQYF	TGTGCCAGCAGTTGGATAGCGGGCTACACAGATACGCAGTATTTT
TRBV7-2	.	TRBJ2-5	.	CASSSGASRETQYF	TGTGCCAGCAGCTCGGGGGCCTCCAGGGAGACCCAGTACTTC
TRBV7-9	.	TRBJ1-5	medium-sized	CASSLTGLYQPQHF	TGTGCCAGCAGCCTTACAGGGTTATATCAGCCCCAGCATTTT
TRBV11-3	.	TRBJ1-1	.	CASSPRKRMNTEAFF	TGTGCCAGCAGCCCTCGGAAAAGGATGAACACTGAAGCTTTCTTT
TRBV5-8	TRBD2	TRBJ2-3	.	CASSSPPGLARDTQYF	TGTGCCAGCAGCTCTCCCCCGGGACTAGCGCGGGATACGCAGTATTTT
TRBV20-1	.	TRBJ2-3	few	CSWGERDTQYF	TGCAGTTGGGGGGAGCGAGATACGCAGTATTTT
TRBV6-1	TRBD1	TRBJ1-5	.	CASTGAWGYQPQHF	TGTGCCAGTACAGGGGCCTGGGGATATCAGCCCCAGCATTTT
TRBV29-1	TRBD1	TRBJ2-3	.	CSVEDRWGQGSDTQYF	TGCAGCGTTGAAGATCGTTGGGGACAGGGGTCAGATACGCAGTATTTT
TRBV12-3/TRBV12-4	.	TRBJ2-5	.	CASKGVLGETQYF	TGTGCCAGCAAGGGTGTCCTGGGAGAGACCCAGTACTTC
TRBV5-1	.	TRBJ1-1	.	CASRVGREYMNTEAFF	TGCGCCAGCAGGGTTGGCAGGGAGTACATGAACACTGAAGCTTTCTTT
TRBV11-3	TRBD2	TRBJ2-5	.	CASSPGLAGGETQYF	TGTGCCAGCAGCCCAGGACTAGCGGGAGGCGAGACCCAGTACTTC
TRBV7-8	TRBD1	TRBJ1-2	.	CASSLDRGNNGYTF	TGTGCCAGCAGCTTAGACAGGGGTAATAATGGCTACACCTTC
TRBV10-1	TRBD1	TRBJ1-5	once	CASSENPWQGVDSNQPQHF	TGCGCCAGCAGTGAGAACCCCTGGCAGGGGGTAGATAGCAATCAGCCCCAGCATTTT
TRBV21-1	.	TRBJ2-7	few	CASSYDGQGAFVGSYEQYF	TGTGCCAGCAGTTACGATGGGCAGGGGGCATTTGTGGGCTCCTACGAGCAGTACTTC
TRBV7-2	.	TRBJ2-5	.	CASSSGAWYQETQYF	TGTGCCAGCAGCTCCGGGGCTTGGTACCAAGAGACCCAGTACTTC
TRBV4-2	.	TRBJ2-5	.	CASTSGATGPQETQYF	TGTGCCAGCACCAGCGGAGCCACAGGGCCCCAAGAGACCCAGTACTTC
TRBV6-2/TRBV6-3	TRBD1	TRBJ1-1	.	CASRRTGGGPEAFF	TGTGCCAGCAGACGAACAGGGGGCGGCCCTGAAGCTTTCTTT
TRBV6-2/TRBV6-3	.	TRBJ1-2	.	CASLRRGAEASGYTF	TGTGCCAGCTTGAGACGCGGGGCGGAAGCCAGTGGCTACACCTTC
TRBV27	TRBD1	TRBJ2-7	once	CASSSLPGQGSYEQYF	TGTGCCAGCAGTTCTTTACCGGGACAGGGGTCCTACGAGCAGTACTTC
TRBV7-2	TRBD1	TRBJ1-2	.	CASSPDRGIYGYTF	TGTGCCAGCAGCCCGGACAGGGGCATCTATGGCTACACCTTC
TRBV24-1	.	TRBJ2-1	.	CATSDSVPGRLNEQFF	TGTGCCACCAGTGATTCGGTCCCTGGGAGGTTGAATGAGCAGTTCTTC
TRBV24-1	.	TRBJ2-3	few	CATSTGVRFTDTQYF	TGTGCCACCAGCACCGGGGTCCGGTTCACAGATACGCAGTATTTT